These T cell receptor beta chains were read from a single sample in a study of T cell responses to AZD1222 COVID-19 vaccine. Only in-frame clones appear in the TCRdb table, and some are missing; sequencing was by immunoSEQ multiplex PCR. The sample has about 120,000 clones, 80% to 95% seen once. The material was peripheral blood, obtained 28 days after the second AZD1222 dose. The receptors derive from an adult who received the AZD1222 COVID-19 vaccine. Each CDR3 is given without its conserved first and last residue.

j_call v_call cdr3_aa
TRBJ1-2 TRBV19 ASTHRATNYGYT
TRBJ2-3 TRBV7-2 ASNLGLHSTDTQY
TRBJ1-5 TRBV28 ASSRTTGEVKPQH
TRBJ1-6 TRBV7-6 ASSLTDNSPLH
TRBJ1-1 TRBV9 ASSVGGKNTEAF
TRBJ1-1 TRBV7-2 ASSFDPGRNTEAF
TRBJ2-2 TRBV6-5 ASLRRGTAQAELF
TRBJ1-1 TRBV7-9 ASLTDGVSSEAF
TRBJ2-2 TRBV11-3 ASSSTVIETINFTGELF
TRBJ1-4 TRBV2 ASSESLDSINEKLF
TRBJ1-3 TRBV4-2 ASSQDRGGSGNTIY
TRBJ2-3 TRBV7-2 ASSLYPRDTQY
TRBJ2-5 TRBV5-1 ASSGEAQETQY
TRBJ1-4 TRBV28 ASSFRSTNEKLF
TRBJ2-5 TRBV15 ATSRFSGDGGETQY
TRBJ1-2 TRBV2 ASSETEPPGDGYT
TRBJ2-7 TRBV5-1 ASSIGRETYEQY
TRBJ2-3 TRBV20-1 SASSTSGGITDTQY
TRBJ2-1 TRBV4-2 ASSRLNDEQF
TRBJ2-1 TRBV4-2 ASSQDRDEQF
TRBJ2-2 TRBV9 ASSPGQGATGELF
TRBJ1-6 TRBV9 ASSVETGDSPLH
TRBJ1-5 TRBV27 ASRRPSNRANQPQH
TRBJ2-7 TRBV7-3 ASSPGQGLSSYEQY
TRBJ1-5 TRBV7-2 ASSLVGGHSNQPQH
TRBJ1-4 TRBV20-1 SASEANEKLF
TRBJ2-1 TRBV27 ASSRRFSGGKDEQF
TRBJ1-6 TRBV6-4 ASSDSREGSPLH
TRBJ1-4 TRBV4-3 ASSRLFQPTNEKLF
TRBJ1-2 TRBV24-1 ATRGTGSNYGYT
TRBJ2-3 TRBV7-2 ASSFSWDTQY
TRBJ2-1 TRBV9 ASSVASLGGASYNEQF
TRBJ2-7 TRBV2 ASSGQVREQY
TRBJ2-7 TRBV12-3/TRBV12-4 ASSPVISQQY
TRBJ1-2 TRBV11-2 ASSFLHHASYT
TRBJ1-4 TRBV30 AGRARDRDEKLF
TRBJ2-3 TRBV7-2 ASSLDGSTDTQY
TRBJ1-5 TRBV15 ATSRAGEGVQPQH
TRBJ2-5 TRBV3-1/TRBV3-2 ASSQNQETQY
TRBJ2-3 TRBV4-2 ASSQDPARGADTQY
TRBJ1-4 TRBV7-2 ASSRDRGSANEKLF
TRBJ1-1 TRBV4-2 ASSHQGRLNTEAF
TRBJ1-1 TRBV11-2 ASSLDPRNTEAF
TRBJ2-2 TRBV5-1 ASSQTRTGLTGELF
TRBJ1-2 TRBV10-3 AISDSSGDYGYT
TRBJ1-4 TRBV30 AWSGGSDEKLF
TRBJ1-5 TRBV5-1 ASSPQGGSAQPQH